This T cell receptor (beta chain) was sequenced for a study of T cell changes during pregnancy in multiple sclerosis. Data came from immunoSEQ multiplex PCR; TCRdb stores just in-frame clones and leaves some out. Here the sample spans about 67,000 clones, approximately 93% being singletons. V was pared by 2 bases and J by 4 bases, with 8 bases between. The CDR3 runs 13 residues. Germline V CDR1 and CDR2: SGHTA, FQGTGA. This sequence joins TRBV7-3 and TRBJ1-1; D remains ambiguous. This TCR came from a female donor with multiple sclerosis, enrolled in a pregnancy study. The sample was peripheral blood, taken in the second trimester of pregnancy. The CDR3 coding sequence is TGTGCCAGCAGCTTAGCACCGGGCACTGAAGCTTTCTTT. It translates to CASSLAPGTEAFF.